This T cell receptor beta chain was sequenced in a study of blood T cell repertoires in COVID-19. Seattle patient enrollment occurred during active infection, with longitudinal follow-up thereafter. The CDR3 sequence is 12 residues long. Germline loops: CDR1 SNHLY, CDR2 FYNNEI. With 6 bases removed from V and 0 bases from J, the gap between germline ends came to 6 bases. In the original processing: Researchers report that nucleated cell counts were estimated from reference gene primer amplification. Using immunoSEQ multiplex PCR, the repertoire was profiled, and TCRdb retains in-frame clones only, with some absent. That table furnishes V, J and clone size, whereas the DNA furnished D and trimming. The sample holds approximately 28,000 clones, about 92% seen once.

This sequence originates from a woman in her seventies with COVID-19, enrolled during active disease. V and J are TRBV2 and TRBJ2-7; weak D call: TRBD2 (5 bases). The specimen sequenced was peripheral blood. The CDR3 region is CASSGVSYEQYF. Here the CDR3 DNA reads TGTGCCAGCAGCGGGGTCTCCTACGAGCAGTACTTC.